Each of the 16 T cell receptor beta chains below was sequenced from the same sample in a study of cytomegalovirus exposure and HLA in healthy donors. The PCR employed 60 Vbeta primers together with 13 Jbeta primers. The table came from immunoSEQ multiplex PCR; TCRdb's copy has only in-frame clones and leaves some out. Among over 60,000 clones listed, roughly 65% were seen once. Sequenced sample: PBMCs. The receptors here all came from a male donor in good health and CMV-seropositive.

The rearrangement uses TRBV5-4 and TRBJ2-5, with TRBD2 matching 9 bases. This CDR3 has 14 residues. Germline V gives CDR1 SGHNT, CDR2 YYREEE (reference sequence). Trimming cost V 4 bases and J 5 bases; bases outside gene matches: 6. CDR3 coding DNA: TGTGCCAGCAGCGGCGGGGGGGCCGGGGAGACCCAGTACTTC. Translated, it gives CASSGGGAGETQYF.

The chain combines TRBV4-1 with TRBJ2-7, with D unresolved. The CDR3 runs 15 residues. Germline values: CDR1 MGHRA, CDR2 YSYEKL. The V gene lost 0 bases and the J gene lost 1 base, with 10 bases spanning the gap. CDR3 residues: CASSQDRDISYEQYF. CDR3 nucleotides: TGCGCCAGCAGCCAAGATCGCGACATTTCCTACGAGCAGTACTTC.

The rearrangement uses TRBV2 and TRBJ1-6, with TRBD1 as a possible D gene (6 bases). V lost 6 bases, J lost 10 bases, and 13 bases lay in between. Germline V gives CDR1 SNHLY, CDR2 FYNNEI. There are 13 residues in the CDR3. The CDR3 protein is CASRRGAGSPLHF. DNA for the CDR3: TGTGCCAGCAGACGGGGGGCTGGATCACCCCTCCACTTT.

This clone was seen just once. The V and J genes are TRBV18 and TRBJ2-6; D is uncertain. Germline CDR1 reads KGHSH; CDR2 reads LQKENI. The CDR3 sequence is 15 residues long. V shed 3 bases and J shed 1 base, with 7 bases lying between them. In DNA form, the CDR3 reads TGTGCCAGCTCACCTCAGTTGTCTGGGGCCAACGTCCTGACTTTC. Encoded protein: CASSPQLSGANVLTF.

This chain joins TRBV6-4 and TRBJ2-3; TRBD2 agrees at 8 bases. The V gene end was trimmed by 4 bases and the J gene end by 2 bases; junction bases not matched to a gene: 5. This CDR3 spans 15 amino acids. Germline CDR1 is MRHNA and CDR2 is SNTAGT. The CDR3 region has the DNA TGTGCCAGCAGTGCAAGCGGGGGCCCCACAGATACGCAGTATTTT. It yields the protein CASSASGGPTDTQYF.

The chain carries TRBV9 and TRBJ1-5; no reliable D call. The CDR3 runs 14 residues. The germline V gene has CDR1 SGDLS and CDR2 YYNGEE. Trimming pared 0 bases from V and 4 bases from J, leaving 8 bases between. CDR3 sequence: CASSVGPQNQPQHF. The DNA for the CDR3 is TGTGCCAGCAGCGTAGGTCCCCAGAATCAGCCCCAGCATTTT.

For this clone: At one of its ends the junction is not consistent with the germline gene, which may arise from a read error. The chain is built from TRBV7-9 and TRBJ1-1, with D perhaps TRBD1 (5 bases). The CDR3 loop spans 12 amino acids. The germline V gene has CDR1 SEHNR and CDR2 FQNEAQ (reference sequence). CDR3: CSSSSDSTEAFF. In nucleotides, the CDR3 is TGTTCCAGCAGCTCCGACAGCACTGAAGCTTTCTTT.

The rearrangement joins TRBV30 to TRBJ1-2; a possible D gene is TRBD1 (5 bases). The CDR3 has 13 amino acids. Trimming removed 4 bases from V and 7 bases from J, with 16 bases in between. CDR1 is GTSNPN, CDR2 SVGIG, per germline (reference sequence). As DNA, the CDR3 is TGTGCCTGGATAATATCAGGGATAGGTGGCTACACCTTC. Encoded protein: CAWIISGIGGYTF.

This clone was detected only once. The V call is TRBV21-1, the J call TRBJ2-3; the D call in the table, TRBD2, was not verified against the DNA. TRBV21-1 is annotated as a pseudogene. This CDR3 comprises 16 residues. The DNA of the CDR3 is TGTGCCAGCAGCGCACCTTCCGGGCGGGAGACAGATACGCAGTATTTT. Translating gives CASSAPSGRETDTQYF.

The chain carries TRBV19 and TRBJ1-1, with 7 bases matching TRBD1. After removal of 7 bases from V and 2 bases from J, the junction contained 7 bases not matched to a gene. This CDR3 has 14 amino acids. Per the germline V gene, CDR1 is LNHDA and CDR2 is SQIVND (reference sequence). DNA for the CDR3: TGTGCCAGTAAAGGGTACAGGGGAAACACTGAAGCTTTCTTT. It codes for CASKGYRGNTEAFF.

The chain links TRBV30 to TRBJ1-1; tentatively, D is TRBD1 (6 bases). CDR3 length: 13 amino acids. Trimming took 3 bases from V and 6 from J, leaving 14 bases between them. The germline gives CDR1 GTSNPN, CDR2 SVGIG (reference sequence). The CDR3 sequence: CAWREQGSPEAFF. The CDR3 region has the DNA TGTGCCTGGAGGGAACAGGGTTCCCCTGAAGCTTTCTTT.

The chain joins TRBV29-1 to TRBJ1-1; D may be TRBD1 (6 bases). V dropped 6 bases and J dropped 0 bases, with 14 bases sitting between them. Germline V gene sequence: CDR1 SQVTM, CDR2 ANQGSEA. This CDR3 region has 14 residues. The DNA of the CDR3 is TGCAGCGTGGCCCGGGACATCATGAACACTGAAGCTTTCTTT. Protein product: CSVARDIMNTEAFF.

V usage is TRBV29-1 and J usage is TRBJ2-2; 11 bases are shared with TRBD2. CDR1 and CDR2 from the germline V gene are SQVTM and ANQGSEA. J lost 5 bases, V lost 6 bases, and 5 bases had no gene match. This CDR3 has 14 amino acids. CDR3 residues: CSVGLAGGTGELFF. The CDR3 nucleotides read TGCAGCGTAGGTTTAGCGGGAGGGACCGGGGAGCTGTTTTTT.

CDR3 bases: TGCGCCAGCAGCGCCAGCGGGTCTAGCACAGATACGCAGTATTTT. Its translation: CASSASGSSTDTQYF. The chain links TRBV10-1 to TRBJ2-3, with D possibly TRBD2 on 6 matching bases. This CDR3 comprises 15 residues. V was pared by 6 bases and J by 0 bases, with 13 bases between. The germline V gene has CDR1 WNHNN and CDR2 SYGVQD (reference sequence).

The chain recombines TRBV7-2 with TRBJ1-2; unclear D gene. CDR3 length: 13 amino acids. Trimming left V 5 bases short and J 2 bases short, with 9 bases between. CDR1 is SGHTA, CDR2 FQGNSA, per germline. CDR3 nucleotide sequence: TGTGCCAGCAGCCTAGGCCTAAACTATGGCTACACCTTC. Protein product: CASSLGLNYGYTF.

CDR3 DNA: TGCGCCAGCAGCTTAGCGGGTTCTTCACCCCTCCACTTT. Translated, it gives CASSLAGSSPLHF. The chain joins TRBV5-1 to TRBJ1-6; D is undetermined. From germline, CDR1 is SGHRS and CDR2 YFSETQ. This CDR3 region has 13 residues. Trimming removed 2 bases from V and 9 bases from J, with 9 bases in between.